A single sample gave rise to the 8 T cell receptor beta chains below, sequenced in a study of cytomegalovirus exposure and HLA in healthy donors. Primers: 60 Vbeta forward and 13 Jbeta reverse. The method was immunoSEQ multiplex PCR; TCRdb's version includes in-frame clones alone and lacks a portion of them. Of under 150,000 clones detected, around two thirds appear once; the ten largest clones hold approximately 2.9%. Material: PBMCs. The receptors stem from a human donor in good health.

The chain has TRBV11-2 and TRBJ1-3; D unresolved. With 8 bases removed from V and 2 bases from J, the gap between germline ends came to 16 bases. The CDR3 runs to 15 residues. The germline gives CDR1 SGHAT, CDR2 FQNNGV. In DNA form, the CDR3 reads TGTGCCAGCGATAAAGGGAGTTTTGCTGGAAACACCATATATTTT. It is translated as CASDKGSFAGNTIYF.

This clone was found a few times. V usage is TRBV7-9 and J usage is TRBJ1-2, with a tentative D call TRBD1 (5 bases). The CDR3 has 16 residues. Germline V gene lookup returns CDR1 SEHNR and CDR2 FQNEAQ (reference sequence). V was pared by 1 base and J by 4 bases, with 16 bases between. The CDR3: CASSLVTGTGLYGYTF. The CDR3 coding sequence is TGTGCCAGCAGCTTAGTTACAGGAACCGGGCTCTATGGCTACACCTTC.

This clone turned up a few times. The rearrangement joins TRBV27 to TRBJ2-7; 9 bases are a match to TRBD2. Germline V CDR1 and CDR2: MNHEY, SMNVEV (reference sequence). The CDR3 is made up of 15 amino acids. V dropped 2 bases and J dropped 0; count of bases not matched to a gene: 2. CDR3 amino acids: CASSLAAGGSYEQYF. CDR3 in DNA: TGTGCCAGCAGTTTAGCAGCGGGAGGCTCCTACGAGCAGTACTTC.

The V and J genes are TRBV6-5 and TRBJ2-7, with TRBD1 as a possible D gene (6 bases). The CDR3 loop spans 15 amino acids. V lost 4 bases, J lost 4 bases, and 17 bases lay in between. Per germline, CDR1 MNHEY and CDR2 SVGAGI. The CDR3 bases are TGTGCCAGCAGTTCTAGGGTAACTAGGGGGTACGAGCAGTACTTC. The encoded protein is CASSSRVTRGYEQYF.

The V and J genes are TRBV4-1 and TRBJ2-3, with 7 bases aligning to TRBD1. Germline CDR1 is MGHRA and CDR2 is YSYEKL. V shed 4 bases and J 5 bases; nucleotides not matched to a gene: 3. CDR3 length: 13 residues. The CDR3 DNA reads TGCGCCAGCAGCCGACAGGGCGGAGATACGCAGTATTTT. As protein: CASSRQGGDTQYF.

The chain has TRBV5-1 and TRBJ1-4; perhaps TRBD1 as D (5 bases). The germline V and J ends were trimmed by 3 bases and 0 bases, with 9 bases remaining between them. This CDR3 contains 15 residues. CDR1 is SGHRS, CDR2 YFSETQ, per germline. As DNA, the CDR3 is TGCGCCAGCAGCTCAGAAGGGGCAACTAATGAAAAACTGTTTTTT. Its protein is CASSSEGATNEKLFF. Variable domain in full (rest from reference TRBV5-1 and TRBJ1-4): KAGVTQTPRYLIKTRGQQVTLSCSPISGHRSVSWYQQTPGQGLQFLFEYFSETQRNKGNFPGRFSGRQFSNSRSEMNVSTLELGDSALYLCASSSEGATNEKLFFGSGTQLSVL.

The chain recombines TRBV6-5 with TRBJ2-7; D is uncertain. The CDR3 totals 16 residues. Germline loops: CDR1 MNHEY, CDR2 SVGAGI. V dropped 0 bases and J dropped 2 bases, with 14 bases sitting between them. CDR3 loop: CASSYSIIRSAYEQYF. For the CDR3, the DNA is TGTGCCAGCAGTTACTCCATTATACGGTCCGCCTACGAGCAGTACTTC.

This rearrangement joins TRBV21-1 to TRBJ2-3; TRBD2, the D gene given by the table, was not confirmed from the DNA. TRBV21-1 is designated a pseudogene. This CDR3 has 18 residues. The CDR3 reads CASNKGLAGVSSTDTQYF. The CDR3 nucleotides are TGTGCCAGCAACAAAGGACTAGCGGGAGTGTCTAGCACAGATACGCAGTATTTT.